This is a list of T cell receptor beta chains from one sample in a study of T cell repertoires in cytomegalovirus infection. No antigen has been identified for these receptors. TCRdb fed the reads into MiXCR, producing one record per CDR3 protein. The data show around 770,000 distinct CDR3 sequences, 25% to 30% seen once. Sequences were derived from cultured CD8+ T cells from PBMCs, sampled from culture after CMV antigen stimulation. The receptors were sampled from a human donor in good health (CMV status not recorded). Some clones in this sample may be carry-over from other donors' samples. CDR3s leave out the opening cysteine and the closing phenylalanine or tryptophan. A D gene is named only where the DNA matches it firmly.

TRBJ1-1	TRBD1	TRBV6-8	ASSYSKVGTGRTEAF
TRBJ2-7	NA	TRBV6-1	ASIPNPYEQY
TRBJ2-1	TRBD2	TRBV7-2	ASSFRTSGIHEQF
TRBJ2-3	NA	TRBV5-4	ASSSLQGLDSDTQY
TRBJ2-3	NA	TRBV6-2/TRBV6-3	ASSYRGLFSTDTQY
TRBJ2-6	NA	TRBV7-9	ASSWTIADPGANVLT
TRBJ1-1	NA	TRBV19	ASSMLQGSDTEAF
TRBJ1-2	TRBD1	TRBV7-9	ASSRQGKYGYT
TRBJ2-1	TRBD2	TRBV6-1	ASSEAPRGGGNEQF
TRBJ2-3	NA	TRBV19	ANSIAQRTTDTQY
TRBJ2-5	TRBD1	TRBV5-6	ASSLGSGQGY
TRBJ2-2	TRBD1	TRBV12-3/TRBV12-4	ASSSTGIGELF
TRBJ2-3	TRBD1	TRBV7-8	ASSLDAGGDTQY
TRBJ2-1	TRBD2	TRBV10-3	AISERASGGNYNEQF
TRBJ1-2	NA	TRBV7-3	ASSLGDLYSYGYT
TRBJ1-3	TRBD1	TRBV7-2	ASSSGQSWYSGNTIY
TRBJ2-1	TRBD1	TRBV6-1	ASSWDSYSYNEQF
TRBJ1-4	NA	TRBV7-6	ASSPREGDTNEKLF
TRBJ2-3	TRBD2	TRBV19	GSGTTSTDTQY
TRBJ2-1	NA	TRBV5-1	ASSLEAGHYEQF
TRBJ1-5	NA	TRBV14	ASSPFRTESAMNQPQH
TRBJ2-1	NA	TRBV29-1	SAEGLPNEQF
TRBJ2-1	TRBD2	TRBV7-2	ASSISGVAYNEQF
TRBJ2-3	NA	TRBV24-1	ATSGEGFADTQY
TRBJ1-2	NA	TRBV7-9	ASSSAMRGYGYT
TRBJ2-1	TRBD2	TRBV6-2/TRBV6-3	ASSWAGGYNEQF
TRBJ2-5	NA	TRBV7-3	ASSPSGGGAAMGQETQY
TRBJ1-5	NA	TRBV6-2/TRBV6-3	ASSSWDNNQPQH
TRBJ2-1	NA	TRBV24-1	ATSDSTRKRYNEQF
TRBJ1-1	NA	TRBV6-6	ASSYSYRDPDTEAF
TRBJ1-2	NA	TRBV12-3/TRBV12-4	ASSLVSLYGYT
TRBJ2-3	NA	TRBV11-2	ASGEGGRTDTQY
TRBJ2-2	NA	TRBV4-3	ASSQVPSTGELF
TRBJ1-5	NA	TRBV6-1	ASSEYQPQH
TRBJ1-2	NA	TRBV20-1	SARDPPRASNYGYT
TRBJ1-2	TRBD1	TRBV11-3	ASSSDRYLIPYGYT
TRBJ1-1	NA	TRBV3-1	ASSQGTNWNTEAF
TRBJ1-2	TRBD1	TRBV5-1	ASSPTSYDRGLGNYGYT
TRBJ2-5	TRBD1	TRBV28	ASSLRDRGLQETQY
TRBJ1-5	TRBD1	TRBV27	ASSLEIIRGLGQPQH
TRBJ1-1	NA	TRBV28	ASSLLVRRTEAF
TRBJ1-5	NA	TRBV27	ASSLYTGEGQPQH
TRBJ1-1	NA	TRBV12-5	ASGFGLEGVTQVMNTEAF
TRBJ2-5	NA	TRBV4-3	ASSQDSDSQETQY
TRBJ2-5	NA	TRBV7-3	ASSPGRGTQY
TRBJ2-4	NA	TRBV28	ASSFPPGGLTKNIQY
TRBJ2-1	TRBD2	TRBV7-8	ASSLGSGGVSSYNEQF
TRBJ1-2	NA	TRBV7-6	ASSLAPPQGSYDYGYT
TRBJ2-5	TRBD2	TRBV12-3/TRBV12-4	ASSPGLAGGRGRGTQY
TRBJ2-1	NA	TRBV10-2	ASSEGNNEQF
TRBJ2-7	NA	TRBV6-1	ASSIYTGSEQY